This T cell receptor (beta chain) was obtained from a study of T cell repertoires in cytomegalovirus infection. Study-level background: CMV infection together with matching HLA type was indicated by public TCR beta signatures.

Germline CDR1 and CDR2: SGHVS and FQNEAQ. With 0 bases removed from V and 4 bases from J, the gap between germline ends came to 13 bases. This CDR3 is built from 16 residues. TCRdb re-analysed the reads in MiXCR, keeping a single row per CDR3 protein. Here the sample spans roughly 990,000 distinct CDR3 sequences, around 29% being singletons. This clonotype has a handful of counts. The antigen is not known. This receptor was taken from a human donor in good health (CMV status not recorded). Some clones in this sample may be carry-over from other donors' samples. The chain uses TRBV7-8 and TRBJ1-5; D gene unclear. The starting material was cultured CD8+ T cells from PBMCs, obtained from culture after CMV antigen stimulation. The CDR3 sequence is CASSLARRSWNQPQHF. CDR3 in DNA: TGTGCCAGCAGCTTAGCGCGGAGGAGTTGGAATCAGCCCCAGCATTTT.